These T cell receptor beta chains were read from a single sample in a study of blood T cells in healthy people across ages. TCRdb re-analysed the 5' RACE reads in MiXCR, keeping a single row per CDR3 protein. The profile covers 1,300,000 or so distinct CDR3 sequences, with approximately 63% appearing a single time and under 8.5% taken by the ten largest. Material for sequencing was blood. These receptors all stem from a man between 18 and 29 years old in good health. CDR3s include the opening cysteine and the closing phenylalanine or tryptophan. A D gene is named only where the DNA matches it firmly. Some rows mark clone size as missing; the rest say once, few, many or name a class of expanded clone.

d_gene	v_gene	j_gene	abundance	CDR3nt	CDR3aa
NA	TRBV6-1	TRBJ1-5	many	TGTGCCAGCAGTGAAAATCAGCCCCAGCATTTT	CASSENQPQHF
NA	TRBV29-1	TRBJ1-4	NA	TGCAGCGTTGTGGAGGGGTTTCCTAATGAAAAACTGTTTTTT	CSVVEGFPNEKLFF
NA	TRBV5-1	TRBJ2-5	NA	TGCGCCAGCAGCCCCTGGGGGGCCGGGGAGACCCAGTACTTC	CASSPWGAGETQYF
TRBD2	TRBV6-6	TRBJ2-3	NA	TGTGCCAGCCGGGACTACCTTTACACAGATACGCAGTATTTT	CASRDYLYTDTQYF
NA	TRBV14	TRBJ2-1	NA	TGTGCCAGCAGCCGAGTAGGTCTCTATGAGCAGTTCTTC	CASSRVGLYEQFF
NA	TRBV28	TRBJ2-1	NA	TGTGCCAGCAGCCGACCAGGGACGTACAATGAGCAGTTCTTC	CASSRPGTYNEQFF
TRBD1	TRBV20-1	TRBJ1-4	once	TGCAGTGCACCGACAGGGATGGATACGAGGAAACTGTTTTTT	CSAPTGMDTRKLFF
NA	TRBV30	TRBJ2-1	NA	TGTGCCTGCGGAACAGGGTATGAGCAGTTCTTC	CACGTGYEQFF
NA	TRBV9	TRBJ2-1	NA	TGTGCCAGCAGCGTAGGAGGCGGGACCTATGAGCAGTTCTTC	CASSVGGGTYEQFF
TRBD1	TRBV2	TRBJ2-7	NA	TGTGCCAGCAGAAGACAGGGGGGAGGCTACGAGCAGTACTTC	CASRRQGGGYEQYF
NA	TRBV6-2/TRBV6-3	TRBJ2-5	NA	TGTGCCAGCACCCCTGGGGGCGGAAAGACCCAGTACTTC	CASTPGGGKTQYF
NA	TRBV4-3	TRBJ2-7	few	TGCGCCAGCAGCCAAGTTGATCGGGATTCCCACGAGCAGTACTTC	CASSQVDRDSHEQYF
TRBD1	TRBV29-1	TRBJ2-7	NA	TGCAGCGTCCGACAGGGGTGGGGCTCCTACGAGCAGTACTTC	CSVRQGWGSYEQYF
NA	TRBV12-3/TRBV12-4	TRBJ1-3	NA	TGTGCCAGCAATGGACCGACCTCTGGAAACACCATATATTTT	CASNGPTSGNTIYF
NA	TRBV20-1	TRBJ2-2	NA	TGCAGTGCTAATCGGGGTTACAACACCGGGGAGCTGTTTTTT	CSANRGYNTGELFF
NA	TRBV29-1	TRBJ1-1	few	TGCAGCGTTGCGGGGGGTAGGATGAACACTGAAGCTTTCTTT	CSVAGGRMNTEAFF
NA	TRBV7-9	TRBJ2-7	few	TGTGCCAGCAGCTCAAAACAGCCCGAGCAGTACTTC	CASSSKQPEQYF
NA	TRBV27	TRBJ2-3	NA	TGTGCCAGCAGTCCGGTTACTAGTCCGGCAGATACGCAGTATTTT	CASSPVTSPADTQYF
NA	TRBV7-2	TRBJ2-1	NA	TGTGCCAGCAGCTTAATTCCCCCACAGAGCTCCTACAATGAGCAGTTCTTC	CASSLIPPQSSYNEQFF
NA	TRBV12-3/TRBV12-4	TRBJ1-5	many	TGTGCCAGCAGTTTTGGTCAGCCCCAGCATTTT	CASSFGQPQHF
TRBD2	TRBV29-1	TRBJ2-6	few	TGCAGCACGTGGGGGGGAGTCCCTGGGGCCAACGTCCTGACTTTC	CSTWGGVPGANVLTF
TRBD2	TRBV3-1	TRBJ2-3	few	TGTGCCAGCAGCCAAGAACAAATAGCGGGGGGGAGGACAGATACGCAGTATTTT	CASSQEQIAGGRTDTQYF
TRBD1	TRBV6-2/TRBV6-3	TRBJ2-5	NA	TGTGCCAGCAGGTACGGGGACAGAAGCCAAGAGACCCAGTACTTC	CASRYGDRSQETQYF
NA	TRBV7-8	TRBJ2-3	NA	TGTGCCAGCAGTTTGGGGGGCGGGGGCGGAACAGATACGCAGTATTTT	CASSLGGGGGTDTQYF
NA	TRBV29-1	TRBJ2-2	few	TGCAGCGTTCCCCCCGGGGACTCGGGCGGGGAGCTGTTTTTT	CSVPPGDSGGELFF
TRBD2	TRBV11-2	TRBJ2-7	NA	TGTGCCAGCAGCACACTTAGCGGGAGGCCTACCTACGAGCAGTACTTC	CASSTLSGRPTYEQYF
NA	TRBV10-1	TRBJ1-1	NA	TGCGCCAGCAGTGAGCGGAGGGAGGTCACTGAAGCTTTCTTT	CASSERREVTEAFF
TRBD1	TRBV5-5	TRBJ1-2	NA	TGTGCCAGCAGCTTGGCAGGGGGCGAGTACTATGGCTACACCTTC	CASSLAGGEYYGYTF
NA	TRBV6-1	TRBJ2-1	NA	TGTGCCAGCACCACCCACTCCCCGGGACCCAGCTCCTACAATGAGCAGTTCTTC	CASTTHSPGPSSYNEQFF
TRBD1	TRBV7-8	TRBJ2-7	NA	TGTGCCAGCAGCCATAGCCACAGGGGATACGAGCAGTACTTC	CASSHSHRGYEQYF
NA	TRBV7-9	TRBJ2-2	NA	TGTGCCAGCTCCGCACAGGAAAACACCGGGGAGCTGTTTTTT	CASSAQENTGELFF
NA	TRBV2	TRBJ1-1	NA	TGTGCCAGCAGTAGGAAGGGTCTGAACACTGAAGCTTTCTTT	CASSRKGLNTEAFF
TRBD1	TRBV7-8	TRBJ1-5	NA	TGTGCCAGCAGCTTAACCGGGGACAGGGTCTACTATAGCAATCAGCCCCAGCATTTT	CASSLTGDRVYYSNQPQHF
TRBD1	TRBV15	TRBJ2-7	NA	TGTGCCACCAGCGGGACAGGGCGCAGCTCCTACGAGCAGTACTTC	CATSGTGRSSYEQYF
TRBD2	TRBV4-1	TRBJ2-1	NA	TGCGCCAGCAGCCAAGTTGGACTAGCGGGAAGGGGTAATGAGCAGTTCTTC	CASSQVGLAGRGNEQFF
NA	TRBV7-2	TRBJ2-7	NA	TGTGCCAGCAGCTTCACCGGGACACTCGAGCAGTACTTC	CASSFTGTLEQYF
NA	TRBV15	TRBJ2-7	NA	TGTGCCACCAGCAGGAGTGCAGCAACCTACGAGCAGTACTTC	CATSRSAATYEQYF
NA	TRBV6-1	TRBJ1-2	NA	TGTGCCAGCAGTGACCTCCTTACCCGCTATGGCTACACCTTC	CASSDLLTRYGYTF
NA	TRBV7-9	TRBJ2-5	NA	TGTGCCAGCAGCTTACTACTGTCGCAAGAGACCCAGTACTTC	CASSLLLSQETQYF
TRBD1	TRBV28	TRBJ2-7	NA	TGTGCCAGCAGAGCCCTTTTGGTCCGGGACAGGGTTAACGAGCAGTACTTC	CASRALLVRDRVNEQYF
NA	TRBV5-1	TRBJ2-7	once	TGCGCCAGCAGCTTGTTTGACTCCTACGAGCAGTACTTC	CASSLFDSYEQYF
NA	TRBV25-1	TRBJ1-4	NA	TGTGCCAGCAGTGAATACGGACACCAGAATGAAAAACTGTTTTTT	CASSEYGHQNEKLFF
NA	TRBV12-3/TRBV12-4	TRBJ1-6	few	TGTGCCAGCAGCATCAGGGGTTCCTATAATTCACCCCTCCACTTT	CASSIRGSYNSPLHF
TRBD2	TRBV9	TRBJ2-1	NA	TGTGCCAGCAGCGTATCCCATGGGACTAGATACAATGAGCAGTTCTTC	CASSVSHGTRYNEQFF
NA	TRBV20-1	TRBJ1-5	NA	TGCAGTGCTAGAGAGAATACCAAGCAGCCCCAGCATTTT	CSARENTKQPQHF